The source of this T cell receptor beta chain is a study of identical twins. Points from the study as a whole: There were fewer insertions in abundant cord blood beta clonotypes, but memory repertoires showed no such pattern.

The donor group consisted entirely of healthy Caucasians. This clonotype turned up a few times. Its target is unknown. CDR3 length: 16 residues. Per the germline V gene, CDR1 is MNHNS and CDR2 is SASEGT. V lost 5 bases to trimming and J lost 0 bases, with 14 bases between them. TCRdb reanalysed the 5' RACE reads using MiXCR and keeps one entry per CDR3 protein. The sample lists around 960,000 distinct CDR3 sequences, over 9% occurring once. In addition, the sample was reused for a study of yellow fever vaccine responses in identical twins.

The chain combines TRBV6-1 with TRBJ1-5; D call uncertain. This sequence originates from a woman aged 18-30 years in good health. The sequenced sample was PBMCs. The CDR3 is CASSQVTDTSNQPQHF. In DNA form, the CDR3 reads TGTGCCAGCAGTCAAGTCACAGACACTAGCAATCAGCCCCAGCATTTT.